One sample yielded the 18 T cell receptor beta chains listed below, sequenced in a study of cytomegalovirus exposure and HLA in healthy donors. PCR employed 60 Vbeta and 13 Jbeta primers. Sequencing used immunoSEQ multiplex PCR; TCRdb keeps in-frame clones, though not all of them. Of 110,000 to 150,000 clones in the sample, about 79% were seen once. The sequenced sample consisted of PBMCs. Source of these receptors: a woman aged 30 to 39 in good health and CMV-seronegative.

The chain has TRBV9 and TRBJ1-2, with D unresolved. The CDR3 has 13 residues. Deletions cut 4 bases from V and 2 bases from J, with 9 bases between. CDR1 is SGDLS, CDR2 YYNGEE, per germline. In DNA, the CDR3 is TGTGCCAGCAGCCCAGACGGGAACTATGGCTACACCTTC. Its translation: CASSPDGNYGYTF.

Comments on this clone: Other DNA sequences from this sample encode an identical CDR3 as well. The gene calls are TRBV27 and TRBJ1-1, with 8 bases that match TRBD1. CDR1 and CDR2 from the germline V gene are MNHEY and SMNVEV (reference sequence). The CDR3 totals 14 residues. Trimming took 5 bases from V and 2 from J; bases not matched to a gene: 4. The CDR3 nucleotides read TGTGCCAGCAGTACAGGACAGGGTAACACTGAAGCTTTCTTT. It encodes CASSTGQGNTEAFF.

This clone showed up just a few times. J is TRBJ1-6 and V is TRBV7-2; TRBD1 aligns across 9 bases. The CDR3 is made up of 16 amino acids. CDR1 is SGHTA and CDR2 is FQGNSA in the germline V gene. Losses at the gene ends were 3 bases for V and 10 bases for J; bases not matched to a gene: 10. Here the CDR3 DNA reads TGTGCCAGCAGCTTCGGGGGGACAGGGCAGGGCTCACCCCTCCACTTT. Protein: CASSFGGTGQGSPLHF.

The chain couples TRBV6-1 to TRBJ1-5; D is undetermined. CDR3 length: 14 amino acids. Trimming stripped 5 bases from V and 0 bases from J, with 8 bases between. CDR1 and CDR2 from the germline V gene are MNHNS and SASEGT. CDR3 nucleotides: TGTGCCAGCAGTTGGACTGATAGCAATCAGCCCCAGCATTTT. It is translated as CASSWTDSNQPQHF.

This rearrangement joins TRBV6-6 to TRBJ2-7; weak D call: TRBD1 (6 bases). V was trimmed by 3 bases and J by 2 bases, leaving 14 bases between them. The CDR3 loop spans 15 amino acids. CDR1 is MNHNY and CDR2 is SVGAGI in the germline V gene (reference sequence). Here the CDR3 reads CASSYGGHPTYEQYF. The CDR3 coding sequence is TGTGCCAGCAGTTATGGGGGACATCCAACCTACGAGCAGTACTTC.

The chain couples TRBV9 to TRBJ2-4, with 8 positions matching TRBD1. The CDR3 sequence is 16 residues long. The V and J ends lost 2 bases and 0 bases, in that order; junction bases with no gene match: 4. Looked up from germline, CDR1 is SGDLS and CDR2 is YYNGEE. CDR3 amino acids: CASSVDRGPAKNIQYF. Written as DNA, the CDR3 is TGTGCCAGCAGCGTCGACAGGGGTCCAGCCAAAAACATTCAGTACTTC.

The sample holds a few counts of this clone. The V call is TRBV5-1, the J call TRBJ1-5, with a possible D match to TRBD1 (5 bases). The CDR3 is 15 residues long. V lost 4 bases and J 0 bases, leaving 11 bases between the germline ends. CDR1 is SGHRS, CDR2 YFSETQ, per germline. The CDR3: CASSRWGDSNQPQHF. CDR3 DNA: TGCGCCAGCAGCCGTTGGGGGGATAGCAATCAGCCCCAGCATTTT.

The chain is built from TRBV9 and TRBJ1-1, with D tentatively TRBD1 (5 bases). The CDR3 totals 14 residues. The V gene lost 0 bases and the J gene lost 1 base, with 7 bases spanning the gap. The germline V gene has CDR1 SGDLS and CDR2 YYNGEE. In nucleotides, the CDR3 is TGTGCCAGCAGCGTAGAAGGGGAGAACACTGAAGCTTTCTTT. It specifies CASSVEGENTEAFF.

The chain couples TRBV5-8 to TRBJ1-3, with D unclear. This CDR3 region has 12 residues. V lost 2 bases and J lost 4, with 4 bases in between. In germline, CDR1 is SGHTS, CDR2 YDEGEE. CDR3 protein: CASSFPGNTIYF. CDR3 in DNA: TGTGCCAGCAGCTTCCCGGGAAACACCATATATTTT.

The CDR3 spells CASSLRTGRTKNGYTF. The CDR3 region has the DNA TGTGCCAGCAGTTTGCGGACAGGCAGAACCAAAAATGGCTACACCTTC. The chain combines TRBV27 with TRBJ1-2; 7 nucleotides agree with TRBD1. Looked up from germline, CDR1 is MNHEY and CDR2 is SMNVEV (reference sequence). V lost 3 bases, J lost 6 bases, and 13 bases stayed unmatched. The CDR3 length is 16 residues.

The CDR3 loop is CASSWEVPSTDTQYF. The CDR3 DNA reads as TGTGCCAGCAGCTGGGAGGTTCCTAGCACAGATACGCAGTATTTT. The chain links TRBV11-1 to TRBJ2-3; weak D call: TRBD2 (6 bases). From germline, CDR1 is SGHAT and CDR2 FQDESV (reference sequence). The V end was cut by 4 bases, the J end by 0 bases, with 11 bases between. This CDR3 has 15 residues.

V is TRBV9 and J is TRBJ1-1, with D tentatively TRBD1 (5 bases). V lost 0 bases and J 3 bases, leaving 15 bases between the germline ends. The CDR3 consists of 16 residues. CDR1 is SGDLS and CDR2 is YYNGEE in the germline V gene. Here the CDR3 reads CASSVGKVWGDTEAFF. As DNA, the CDR3 is TGTGCCAGCAGCGTAGGAAAAGTGTGGGGGGACACTGAAGCTTTCTTT. Full variable domain (outside the CDR3, taken from reference TRBV9 and TRBJ1-1): DSGVTQTPKHLITATGQRVTLRCSPRSGDLSVYWYQQSLDQGLQFLIQYYNGEERAKGNILERFSAQQFPDLHSELNLSSLELGDSALYFCASSVGKVWGDTEAFFGQGTRLTVV.

The chain has TRBV7-2 and TRBJ1-1, with TRBD1 identical over 7 bases. Unmatched junction bases numbered 11, after V lost 5 bases and J lost 5 bases. Germline V lookup: CDR1 SGHTA, CDR2 FQGNSA. The CDR3 totals 15 residues. The CDR3 reads CASSPLRQGRTEAFF. The CDR3 region has the DNA TGTGCCAGCAGCCCTCTCCGACAGGGACGGACTGAAGCTTTCTTT.

This clone has just a few counts. V gene TRBV4-2 combines with J gene TRBJ2-2; 8 bases agree with TRBD2. Germline V lookup: CDR1 LGHNA, CDR2 YNFKEQ. V was pared by 0 bases and J by 6 bases, with 6 bases of the junction left unmatched. This CDR3 region has 16 residues. The CDR3 DNA is TGTGCCAGCAGCCAAGATACGACTAGCGTATCCGGGGAGCTGTTTTTT. Protein product: CASSQDTTSVSGELFF.

This chain uses TRBV28 with TRBJ1-2; 7 positions agree with TRBD1. CDR1 and CDR2 from the germline V gene are MDHEN and SYDVKM. CDR3 length equals 13 residues. The trim removed 7 bases at V and 2 bases at J, leaving 4 bases unmatched. CDR3 region: CASTGQKNYGYTF. CDR3 nucleotide sequence: TGTGCCAGCACGGGACAGAAAAACTATGGCTACACCTTC.

This chain connects TRBV27 to TRBJ2-7; TRBD1 is a possible D gene (5 bases). The V and J ends lost 5 bases and 2 bases respectively, with 10 bases between them. CDR1 MNHEY and CDR2 SMNVEV come from the germline V gene (reference sequence). CDR3 length equals 13 residues. CDR3 region: CASSLQAAYEQYF. The CDR3 DNA sequence: TGTGCCAGCAGTCTACAGGCTGCCTACGAGCAGTACTTC.

This clone came up once. Other DNA sequences in this sample translate to the same CDR3. The rearrangement joins TRBV5-1 to TRBJ2-7; 7 nucleotides align to TRBD1. CDR1 and CDR2 (germline): SGHRS, YFSETQ. V was pared by 4 bases and J by 0 bases, with 4 bases of the junction left unmatched. This CDR3 contains 14 residues. The CDR3 sequence is CASSPTGSSYEQYF. The CDR3 nucleotides are TGCGCCAGCAGCCCGACAGGGAGCTCCTACGAGCAGTACTTC.

V is TRBV5-6 and J is TRBJ1-1; 9 nucleotides line up with TRBD1. With V trimmed by 4 bases and J by 4 bases, 5 bases remained unmatched. Germline CDR1 is SGHDT and CDR2 is YYEEEE. The CDR3 runs to 14 residues. CDR3 DNA sequence: TGTGCCAGCAGCCAACCGACAGGGGGCACTGAAGCTTTCTTT. It encodes CASSQPTGGTEAFF.